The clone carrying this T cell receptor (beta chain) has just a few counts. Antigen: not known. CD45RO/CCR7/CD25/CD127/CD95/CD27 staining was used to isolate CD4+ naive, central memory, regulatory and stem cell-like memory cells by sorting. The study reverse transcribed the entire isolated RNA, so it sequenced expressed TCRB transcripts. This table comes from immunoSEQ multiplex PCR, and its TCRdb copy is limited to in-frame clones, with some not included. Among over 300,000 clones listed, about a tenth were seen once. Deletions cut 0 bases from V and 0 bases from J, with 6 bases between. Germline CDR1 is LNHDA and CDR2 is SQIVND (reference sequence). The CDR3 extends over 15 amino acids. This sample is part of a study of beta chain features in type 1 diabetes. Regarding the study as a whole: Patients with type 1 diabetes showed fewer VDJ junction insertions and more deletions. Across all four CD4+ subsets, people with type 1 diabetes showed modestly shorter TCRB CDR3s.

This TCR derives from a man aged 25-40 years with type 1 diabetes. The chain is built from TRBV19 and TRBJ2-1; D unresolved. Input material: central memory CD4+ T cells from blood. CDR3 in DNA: TGTGCCAGTAGTATAGACGGAAGCTCCTACAATGAGCAGTTCTTC. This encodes CASSIDGSSYNEQFF.